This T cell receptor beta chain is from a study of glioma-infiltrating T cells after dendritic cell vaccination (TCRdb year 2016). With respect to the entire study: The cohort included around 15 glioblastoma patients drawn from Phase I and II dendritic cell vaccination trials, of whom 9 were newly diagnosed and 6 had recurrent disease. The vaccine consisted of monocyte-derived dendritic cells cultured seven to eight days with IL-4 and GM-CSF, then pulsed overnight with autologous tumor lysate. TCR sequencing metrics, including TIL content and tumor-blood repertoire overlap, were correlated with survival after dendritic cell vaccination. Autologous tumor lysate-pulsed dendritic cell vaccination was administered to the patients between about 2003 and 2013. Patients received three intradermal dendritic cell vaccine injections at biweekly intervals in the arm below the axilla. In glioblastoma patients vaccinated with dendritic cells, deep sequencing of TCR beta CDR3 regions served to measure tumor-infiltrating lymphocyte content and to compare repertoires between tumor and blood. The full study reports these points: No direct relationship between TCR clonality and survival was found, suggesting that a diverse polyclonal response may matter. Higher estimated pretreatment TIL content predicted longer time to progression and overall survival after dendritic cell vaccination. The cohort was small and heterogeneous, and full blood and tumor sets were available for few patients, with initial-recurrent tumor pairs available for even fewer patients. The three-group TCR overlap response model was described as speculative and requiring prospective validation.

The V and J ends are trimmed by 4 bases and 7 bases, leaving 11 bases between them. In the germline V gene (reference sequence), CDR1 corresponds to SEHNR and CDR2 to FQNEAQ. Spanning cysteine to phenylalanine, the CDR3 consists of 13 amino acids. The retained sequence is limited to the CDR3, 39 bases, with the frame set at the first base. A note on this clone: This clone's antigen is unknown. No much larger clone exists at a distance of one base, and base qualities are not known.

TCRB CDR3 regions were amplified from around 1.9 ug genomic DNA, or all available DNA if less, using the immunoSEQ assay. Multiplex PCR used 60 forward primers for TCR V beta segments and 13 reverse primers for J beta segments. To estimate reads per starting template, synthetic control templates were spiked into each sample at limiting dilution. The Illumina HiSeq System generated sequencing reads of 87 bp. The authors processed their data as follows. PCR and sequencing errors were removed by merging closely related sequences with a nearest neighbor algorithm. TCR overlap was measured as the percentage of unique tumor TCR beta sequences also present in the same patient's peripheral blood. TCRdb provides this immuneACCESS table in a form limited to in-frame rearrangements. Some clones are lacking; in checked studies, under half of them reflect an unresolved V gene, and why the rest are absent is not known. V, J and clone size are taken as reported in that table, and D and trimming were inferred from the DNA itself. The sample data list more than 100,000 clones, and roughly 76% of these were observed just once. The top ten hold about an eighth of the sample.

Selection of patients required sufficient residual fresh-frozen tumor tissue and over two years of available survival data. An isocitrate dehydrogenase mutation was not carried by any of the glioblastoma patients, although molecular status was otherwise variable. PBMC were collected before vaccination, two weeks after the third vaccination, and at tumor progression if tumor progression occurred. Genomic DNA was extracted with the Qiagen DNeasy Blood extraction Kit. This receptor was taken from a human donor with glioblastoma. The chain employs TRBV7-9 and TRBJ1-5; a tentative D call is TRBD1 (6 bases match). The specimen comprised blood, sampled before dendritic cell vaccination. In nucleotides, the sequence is TGTGCCAGCAGCTCACAGGGTCGGCAGCCCCAGCATTTT. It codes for CASSSQGRQPQHF. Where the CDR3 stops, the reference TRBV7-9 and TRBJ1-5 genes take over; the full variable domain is DTGVSQNPRHKITKRGQNVTFRCDPISEHNRLYWYRQTLGQGPEFLTYFQNEAQLEKSRLLSDRFSAERPKGSFSTLEIQRTEQGDSAMYLCASSSQGRQPQHFGDGTRLSIL.